This T cell receptor beta chain was profiled in a study of technical replicates of blood from several donors. Method: immunoSEQ multiplex PCR; TCRdb's copy keeps in-frame clones and lacks some. The sample includes over 85,000 clones, about 95% of them seen just once. From germline, CDR1 is SGHNT and CDR2 YENEEA. The CDR3 contains 16 residues. V lost 5 bases to trimming and J lost 3 bases; unmatched junction nucleotides: 7. Sequencing input: T cells isolated from PBMCs. This sequence originates from a human donor in good health. The genes are TRBV11-3 and TRBJ2-2; TRBD1 agrees at 9 bases. In nucleotides, the CDR3 is TGTGCCAGCAGCACCCGGACAGGGGAGGACACCGGGGAGCTGTTTTTT. Translating gives CASSTRTGEDTGELFF.